A selection of T cell receptor beta chains follows, all from one sample in a study of graft-versus-host responses after intestinal transplantation. Assay used: immunoSEQ multiplex PCR; TCRdb lists only in-frame clones, some missing. The sample lists tens of thousands of clones, around 90% occurring once. Sequenced here: PBMCs, sampled 662 days after intestinal transplant. Source of these receptors: a human patient who received an intestinal transplant, so some T cells may come from the graft donor. Both conserved end residues are part of each CDR3. D genes are given only for firm matches. The size field is filled for only some rows; it gives once, few, many or a size class.

d_gene	v_gene	j_gene	abundance	CDR3nt	CDR3aa
-	TRBV5-6	TRBJ1-2	-	TGTGCCAGCAGCTTCCCAGGGTACTATGGCTACACCTTC	CASSFPGYYGYTF
TRBD1	TRBV9	TRBJ2-7	few	TGTGCCAGCAGCGCTACCGGGACAGGCTACGAGCAGTACTTC	CASSATGTGYEQYF
-	TRBV7-9	TRBJ2-5	-	TGTGCCAGCAGCTGGGCCCGTGAGACCCAGTACTTC	CASSWARETQYF
-	TRBV5-8	TRBJ1-5	few	TGTGCCAGCAGCTTGGCGCGGTCGGGCAATCAGCCCCAGCATTTT	CASSLARSGNQPQHF
-	TRBV2	TRBJ2-7	-	TGTGCCAGCAGTGGGGGAACCCTACGCGAGCAGTACTTC	CASSGGTLREQYF
TRBD2	TRBV6-5	TRBJ2-1	-	TGTGCCAGCAGTTACCAGGGTCCGGGGGGGGAGCAGTTCTTC	CASSYQGPGGEQFF
TRBD2	TRBV7-8	TRBJ2-6	once	TGTGCCAGCAGCTTAGGGCGGGGGGAGTCCAACGTCCTGACTTTC	CASSLGRGESNVLTF
-	TRBV25-1	TRBJ1-4	-	TGTGCCAGCAGTGAGGGGGGGCATGAAAAACTGTTTTTT	CASSEGGHEKLFF
-	TRBV10-2	TRBJ1-2	-	TGCGCCAGCAGTGAGGTATTGGGCGCGGCAGGCTACACCTTC	CASSEVLGAAGYTF
-	TRBV27	TRBJ1-2	-	TGTGCCAGCGGGGGCAGGTCCCCGTATGGCTACACCTTC	CASGGRSPYGYTF
-	TRBV19	TRBJ1-2	-	TGTGCCAGTAACTTTGGAGGGCAGGCCCGAGGCTACACCTTC	CASNFGGQARGYTF
-	TRBV5-1	TRBJ2-7	-	TGCGCCAGCAGCTTGGGGACCGTTGATATCTACGAGCAGTACTTC	CASSLGTVDIYEQYF
-	TRBV7-2	TRBJ1-5	-	TGTGCCAGCAGCTTAGCGGGGGGTCGGCAGCATAATCAGCCCCAGCATTTT	CASSLAGGRQHNQPQHF
TRBD1	TRBV28	TRBJ2-7	-	TGTGCCAGCAGTTACAGGGGGCCCTACGAGCAGTACTTC	CASSYRGPYEQYF
TRBD1	TRBV11-3	TRBJ1-2	-	TGTGCCAGCAGCCCAGGACAGGATTATGGCTACACCTTC	CASSPGQDYGYTF
-	TRBV19	TRBJ2-1	-	TGTGCCAGTATTAGCCGGGGCTCCTACAATGAGCAGTTCTTC	CASISRGSYNEQFF
-	TRBV7-9	TRBJ1-3	-	TGTGCCAGCAGCCTCCTACGGCTCTCTGGAAACACCATATATTTT	CASSLLRLSGNTIYF
-	TRBV6-5	TRBJ2-5	-	TGTGCCAGCAGTTGGGGGGCGATGGGCGGAGAGACCCAGTACTTC	CASSWGAMGGETQYF
-	TRBV16	TRBJ1-4	-	TGTGCCAGCAGCCCGACGTGGGGGGGGCGAACTGAAAAACTGTTTTTT	CASSPTWGGRTEKLFF
-	TRBV4-1	TRBJ2-1	few	TGCGCCAGCAGCCAACTGGGGGTGAGGTATCCCAGTTACCTATACAATGAGCAGTTCTTC	CASSQLGVRYPSYLYNEQFF